These 32 T cell receptor beta chains were sequenced from one sample in a study of blood T cell repertoires in COVID-19. TCRdb keeps only in-frame clones here, not all; method: immunoSEQ multiplex PCR. The sample contains 130,000 to 150,000 clones, around 84% of which appear only once. Sequencing input: peripheral blood. The receptors originated from a man aged 60 to 69 with active or convalescent COVID-19.

V usage is TRBV5-1 and J usage is TRBJ2-5, with D perhaps TRBD1 (6 bases). The CDR3 spans 15 residues. CDR1 SGHRS and CDR2 YFSETQ come from the germline V gene. Deletions cut 1 base from V and 4 bases from J, with 14 bases between. Written as DNA, the CDR3 is TGCGCCAGCAGCTTGTTTGGGGGCGAGGGAGAGACCCAGTACTTC. Encoded protein: CASSLFGGEGETQYF.

The chain has TRBV7-3 and TRBJ2-3; 7 bases agree with TRBD2. CDR1 is SGHTA and CDR2 is FQGTGA in the germline V gene. The CDR3 covers 14 residues. V shed 5 bases and J 3 bases; nucleotides not matched to a gene: 5. The CDR3 DNA follows: TGTGCCAGCAGCCCCCAGCGGGGAACAGATACGCAGTATTTT. It yields the protein CASSPQRGTDTQYF.

V gene TRBV7-2 combines with J gene TRBJ2-7; 8 bases map to TRBD2. The length of the CDR3 is 16 residues. The ends lost 2 bases at V and 2 bases at J; junction bases unmatched: 8. Germline CDR1 SGHTA, CDR2 FQGNSA. The CDR3 sequence is CASSLPSLAGPYEQYF. The CDR3 DNA sequence: TGTGCCAGCAGCTTACCCTCCCTAGCGGGTCCCTACGAGCAGTACTTC.

This clone occurred once. CDR3 DNA: TGTGCCAGCAGCCCTGAGGCCTGGGATTCACCCCTCCACTTT. It is translated as CASSPEAWDSPLHF. The rearrangement uses TRBV3-1 (or the pseudogene TRBV3-2) and TRBJ1-6, with D unclear. Germline loops: CDR1 LGHDT, CDR2 YNNKEL (reference sequence). This CDR3 has 14 residues. Trimming removed 4 bases at V and 8 bases at J, with 12 bases between.

The chain is built from TRBV7-9 and TRBJ1-2; TRBD1 matches at 7 bases. V lost 5 bases and J lost 6; bases outside the gene matches: 9. Germline V CDR1 and CDR2: SEHNR, FQNEAQ (reference sequence). CDR3 length equals 14 residues. CDR3 protein: CASSHSGTVDGYTF. CDR3 in DNA: TGTGCCAGCAGCCATTCCGGGACAGTGGATGGCTACACCTTC.

The rearrangement joins TRBV28 to TRBJ2-4; 9 bases map to TRBD2. This CDR3 is built from 13 residues. The V gene's germline CDR1 is MDHEN and CDR2 SYDVKM. V lost 6 bases to trimming and J lost 10 bases; unmatched junction nucleotides: 7. The DNA for the CDR3 is TGTGCCAGCAGCACCGGGACTAGCATTATTCAGTACTTC. This sequence encodes CASSTGTSIIQYF. Variable domain in full (rest from reference TRBV28 and TRBJ2-4): DVKVTQSSRYLVKRTGEKVFLECVQDMDHENMFWYRQDPGLGLRLIYFSYDVKMKEKGDIPEGYSVSREKKERFSLILESASTNQTSMYLCASSTGTSIIQYFGAGTRLSVL.

This clone has only a few counts. V gene TRBV4-2 combines with J gene TRBJ2-7, with a tentative D call TRBD2 (6 bases). CDR3 size: 12 residues. From germline, CDR1 is LGHNA and CDR2 YNFKEQ. V lost 4 bases and J 5 bases, leaving 9 bases between the germline ends. The CDR3, as DNA: TGTGCCAGCAGCCCTGGCGGGAACGAGCAGTACTTC. Its translation: CASSPGGNEQYF.

This clone was seen ten or more times. The chain carries TRBV21-1 and TRBJ2-4; no DNA check was done on the table's D call, TRBD2. TRBV21-1 is classified as a pseudogene. The CDR3 is 14 amino acids. The CDR3 loop is CASTEAGSENIQYF. The CDR3, as DNA: TGTGCCAGCACCGAAGCGGGGAGTGAAAACATTCAGTACTTC.

The chain joins TRBV12-3 or TRBV12-4 to TRBJ2-7; 11 bases match TRBD1. The CDR3 covers 13 residues. The V gene end was trimmed by 7 bases and the J gene end by 7 bases; junction bases not matched to a gene: 6. The CDR3 sequence: CASIQGTGGEQYF. The DNA of the CDR3 is TGTGCCAGCATACAAGGGACAGGGGGAGAGCAGTACTTC.

This clone turned up a few times. This chain connects TRBV6-5 to TRBJ1-3; D gene ambiguous. Per the germline V gene, CDR1 is MNHEY and CDR2 is SVGAGI. The germline V and J ends were trimmed by 6 bases and 2 bases, with 14 bases remaining between them. The CDR3 is 15 residues long. The CDR3: CASRRAVGAGNTIYF. Written as DNA, the CDR3 is TGTGCCAGCAGGCGGGCCGTAGGTGCTGGAAACACCATATATTTT.

The chain uses TRBV7-2 and TRBJ2-5; D uncertain. Germline-derived CDR1 and CDR2 are SGHTA and FQGNSA. The CDR3 loop spans 14 amino acids. V lost 0 bases and J 4 bases, leaving 9 bases between the germline ends. CDR3 DNA: TGTGCCAGCAGCTTAGCTGGCCCAAGAGAGACCCAGTACTTC. This sequence encodes CASSLAGPRETQYF.

This clone was detected a few times. This chain uses TRBV18 with TRBJ1-5, with TRBD1 as a possible D gene (6 bases). The CDR3 consists of 13 residues. Trimming removed 6 bases at V and 4 bases at J, with 10 bases between. Looked up from germline, CDR1 is KGHSH and CDR2 is LQKENI. CDR3 DNA: TGTGCCAGCTCTCCCCAGGGGAATCAGCCCCAGCATTTT. This translates into CASSPQGNQPQHF.

The V and J genes are TRBV19 and TRBJ2-1; TRBD1 aligns across 7 bases. Losses at the gene ends were 3 bases for V and 2 bases for J; bases not matched to a gene: 7. The germline V gene encodes CDR1 LNHDA and CDR2 SQIVND (reference sequence). This CDR3 spans 16 amino acids. As DNA, the CDR3 is TGTGCCAGTAGTATTCCAGACAGGGCCCCCTACAATGAGCAGTTCTTC. The encoded protein is CASSIPDRAPYNEQFF.

V and J are TRBV11-3 and TRBJ2-5; 7 bases are a match to TRBD1. CDR3 length: 14 amino acids. J lost 1 base, V lost 5 bases, and 4 bases had no gene match. The germline V gene has CDR1 SGHNT and CDR2 YENEEA. CDR3 residues: CASSPGTVQETQYF. The CDR3 coding sequence is TGTGCCAGCAGCCCCGGGACAGTCCAAGAGACCCAGTACTTC.

This clone was recorded at least ten times. The chain links TRBV6-5 to TRBJ2-2, with D possibly being TRBD2 (6 bases). The CDR3 extends over 14 amino acids. V gave up 2 bases and J gave up 5 bases, with 9 bases separating them. The germline CDR1 and CDR2 sequences are MNHEY and SVGAGI. The CDR3 region has the DNA TGTGCCAGCAGTTACGACAGCGGGACCGGGGAGCTGTTTTTT. Its translation: CASSYDSGTGELFF.

CDR3 loop: CASSQVGTGGGEQYF. The CDR3 DNA reads TGCGCCAGCAGCCAAGTTGGGACAGGAGGTGGCGAGCAGTACTTC. The chain uses TRBV4-3 and TRBJ2-7; 8 bases match TRBD1. Germline V lookup: CDR1 LGHNA, CDR2 YSLEER. This CDR3 is 15 amino acids long. J gave up 6 bases and V 1 base, and 8 bases lay outside the gene matches.

This chain joins TRBV11-2 and TRBJ2-7, with 12 bases aligning to TRBD2. Trimming at V came to 6 bases and at J to 9 bases, leaving 9 bases not matched to a gene. This CDR3 has 14 amino acids. Germline values: CDR1 SGHAT, CDR2 FQNNGV. CDR3 in DNA: TGTGCCAGCAGGCGACTAGCGGGAGAACAAAGGCAGTACTTC. Its translation: CASRRLAGEQRQYF.

V and J are TRBV6-2 or TRBV6-3 and TRBJ2-1; D remains ambiguous. CDR3 length: 17 amino acids. From germline, CDR1 is MNHEY and CDR2 SVGEGT. V was pared by 0 bases and J by 0 bases, with 12 bases between. The CDR3 is CASSYSSRQSSYNEQFF. Written as DNA, the CDR3 is TGTGCCAGCAGTTACTCTTCGCGGCAGAGCTCCTACAATGAGCAGTTCTTC.

This chain uses TRBV7-7 with TRBJ1-4, with 9 bases that match TRBD1. V gave up 5 bases and J gave up 12 bases; unmatched junction bases: 7. From germline, CDR1 is SSHAT and CDR2 FNYEAQ (reference sequence). The CDR3 sequence is 13 residues long. As DNA, the CDR3 is TGTGCCAGCAGCCCGGACAGGGGAGGAGAACTGTTTTTT. It codes for CASSPDRGGELFF.

This clone was counted a single time. The V and J genes are TRBV7-2 and TRBJ1-5; D possibly corresponds to TRBD1 (5 bases). The ends were cut back, 2 bases at V and 2 bases at J, with 10 bases in the middle. From germline, CDR1 is SGHTA and CDR2 FQGNSA. This CDR3 contains 15 residues. The CDR3 sequence: CASSLLIQGNQPQHF. Here the CDR3 DNA reads TGTGCCAGCAGCTTATTGATACAGGGCAATCAGCCCCAGCATTTT. The complete variable domain, with remaining parts taken from reference TRBV7-2 and TRBJ1-5, reads GAGVSQSPSNKVTEKGKDVELRCDPISGHTALYWYRQSLGQGLEFLIYFQGNSAPDKSGLPSDRFSAERTGGSVSTLTIQRTQQEDSAVYLCASSLLIQGNQPQHFGDGTRLSIL.

The chain links TRBV4-3 to TRBJ1-6, with 9 bases that match TRBD1. CDR3 length: 15 residues. V lost 6 bases and J lost 7; bases outside the gene matches: 7. Germline CDR1 reads LGHNA; CDR2 reads YSLEER. The CDR3 DNA reads as TGCGCCAGCAGGCAGACCGGGACAGGGAATTCACCCCTCCACTTT. Translating it yields CASRQTGTGNSPLHF.

The CDR3 region is CASSRTSWSYEQYF. DNA of the CDR3: TGTGCCAGCAGTAGGACTAGCTGGTCCTACGAGCAGTACTTC. The gene calls are TRBV27 and TRBJ2-7, with TRBD2 matching over 8 bases. The CDR3 has 14 amino acids. The J segment lost 1 base and the V segment lost 5 bases, leaving 4 bases of the junction unmatched. Germline CDR1 and CDR2: MNHEY and SMNVEV (reference sequence).

J is TRBJ2-5 and V is TRBV7-9; a weak D match, TRBD2 (6 bases). CDR1 and CDR2 from the germline V gene are SEHNR and FQNEAQ (reference sequence). The CDR3 contains 15 residues. Trimming removed 5 bases at V and 5 bases at J, with 18 bases between. This CDR3 is CASSPGSAGVETQYF. The CDR3 coding sequence is TGTGCCAGCAGCCCCGGGAGTGCCGGGGTGGAGACCCAGTACTTC. Filled out from reference TRBV7-9 and TRBJ2-5, the complete variable domain reads DTGVSQNPRHKITKRGQNVTFRCDPISEHNRLYWYRQTLGQGPEFLTYFQNEAQLEKSRLLSDRFSAERPKGSFSTLEIQRTEQGDSAMYLCASSPGSAGVETQYFGPGTRLLVL.

CDR3: CASSLARGGNTEAFF. CDR3 nucleotides: TGCGCCAGCAGCTTGGCCAGAGGGGGGAACACTGAAGCTTTCTTT. This chain uses TRBV5-1 with TRBJ1-1; maybe TRBD1 (6 bases). The CDR3 spans 15 residues. Trimming pared 0 bases from V and 1 base from J, leaving 10 bases between. CDR1 and CDR2 from the germline V gene are SGHRS and YFSETQ.

The genes are TRBV5-6 and TRBJ1-1; a weak D match, TRBD1 (6 bases). Trimming took 2 bases from V and 1 from J, leaving 12 bases between them. Germline V gives CDR1 SGHDT, CDR2 YYEEEE. The CDR3 is made up of 15 amino acids. CDR3 region: CASSFTGRRNTEAFF. The CDR3, as DNA: TGTGCCAGCAGCTTCACAGGGAGACGGAACACTGAAGCTTTCTTT.

This chain connects TRBV3-1 (or the pseudogene TRBV3-2) to TRBJ2-7, with D unclear. Germline CDR1 is LGHDT and CDR2 is YNNKEL (reference sequence). Trimming took 1 base from V and 13 from J, leaving 14 bases between them. This CDR3 contains 12 residues. This CDR3 reads CASSQVFSSPYF. The CDR3 DNA follows: TGTGCCAGCAGCCAAGTTTTCAGTTCACCATACTTC.

This clone was counted a single time. V is TRBV9 and J is TRBJ2-3; D might be TRBD1 (6 bases). The length of the CDR3 is 15 residues. The V gene's germline CDR1 is SGDLS and CDR2 YYNGEE. Trimming stripped 3 bases from V and 7 bases from J, with 18 bases between. CDR3 protein: CASSAQSMGAHTQYF. The CDR3 DNA reads as TGTGCCAGCAGCGCCCAATCTATGGGGGCTCATACGCAGTATTTT. The variable domain in full, completed from reference TRBV9 and TRBJ2-3, reads DSGVTQTPKHLITATGQRVTLRCSPRSGDLSVYWYQQSLDQGLQFLIQYYNGEERAKGNILERFSAQQFPDLHSELNLSSLELGDSALYFCASSAQSMGAHTQYFGPGTRLTVL.

The chain employs TRBV6-1 and TRBJ2-2; the D is unclear. The CDR3 sequence is 14 residues long. With 2 bases removed from V and 1 base from J, the gap between germline ends came to 5 bases. Germline lookup yields CDR1 MNHNS and CDR2 SASEGT. DNA of the CDR3: TGTGCCAGCAGTGAATACGGGAACACCGGGGAGCTGTTTTTT. This gives the protein CASSEYGNTGELFF.

The chain couples TRBV24-1 to TRBJ2-2; D not resolved. This CDR3 comprises 14 residues. The germline CDR1 and CDR2 sequences are KGHDR and SFDVKD. The ends were cut back, 5 bases at V and 2 bases at J, with 8 bases in the middle. CDR3 loop: CATSAPVNTGELFF. DNA for the CDR3: TGTGCCACCAGTGCCCCAGTTAACACCGGGGAGCTGTTTTTT.

CDR3 sequence: CASSPRQGTPPQHF. CDR3 DNA: TGTGCCAGCTCACCCCGACAGGGCACACCGCCCCAGCATTTT. V and J are TRBV18 and TRBJ1-5; 7 bases line up with TRBD1. Germline V gene data show CDR1 as KGHSH and CDR2 as LQKENI. This CDR3 comprises 14 residues. V lost 3 bases and J lost 9; bases outside the gene matches: 8. Variable domain in full (rest from reference TRBV18 and TRBJ1-5): NAGVMQNPRHLVRRRGQEARLRCSPMKGHSHVYWYRQLPEEGLKFMVYLQKENIIDESGMPKERFSAEFPKEGPSILRIQQVVRGDSAAYFCASSPRQGTPPQHFGDGTRLSIL.

J is TRBJ2-1 and V is TRBV9, with 8 bases that match TRBD1. The ends lost 3 bases at V and 2 bases at J; junction bases unmatched: 4. This CDR3 has 15 amino acids. Looked up from germline, CDR1 is SGDLS and CDR2 is YYNGEE. The CDR3 sequence is CASSADRVTYNEQFF. The CDR3 nucleotides are TGTGCCAGCAGCGCGGACAGGGTTACCTACAATGAGCAGTTCTTC.

This clone came up a few times. This sequence joins TRBV9 and TRBJ2-1; 14 positions match TRBD2. In germline, CDR1 is SGDLS, CDR2 YYNGEE. The CDR3 is 20 amino acids. Trimming removed 3 bases from V and 4 bases from J; junction bases left unmatched: 15. The CDR3 sequence is CASSEAPKETSGRVYNEQFF. The CDR3, as DNA: TGTGCCAGCAGCGAGGCCCCAAAGGAGACTAGCGGGAGGGTTTACAATGAGCAGTTCTTC. The whole variable domain, filled in from reference TRBV9 and TRBJ2-1, reads DSGVTQTPKHLITATGQRVTLRCSPRSGDLSVYWYQQSLDQGLQFLIQYYNGEERAKGNILERFSAQQFPDLHSELNLSSLELGDSALYFCASSEAPKETSGRVYNEQFFGPGTRLTVL.